What follows are 21 T cell receptor beta chains derived from one specimen sequenced in a study of T cell clonotyping in hematopoietic cell transplantation. Using immunoSEQ multiplex PCR, the repertoire was profiled, and TCRdb retains in-frame clones only, with some absent. In the table there are 15,000 to 20,000 clones, 85% of which are singletons. The material was PBMCs, obtained 100 days after allogeneic stem cell transplant. All receptors come from a male patient over 55 who had an allogeneic stem cell transplant from a related donor, so the T cells may come from the graft donor. Some clones in this sample may be carry-over from other donors' samples.

This chain connects TRBV19 to TRBJ1-5; D may be TRBD1 (5 bases). Trimming pared 4 bases from V and 5 bases from J, leaving 18 bases between. CDR1 is LNHDA and CDR2 is SQIVND in the germline V gene (reference sequence). This CDR3 is 16 amino acids long. In nucleotides, the CDR3 is TGTGCCAGTAGTAGAGGGACGTCGGCGGGGGATCAGCCCCAGCATTTT. It yields the protein CASSRGTSAGDQPQHF.

The gene calls are TRBV7-3 and TRBJ2-7; 9 bases match TRBD1. In germline, CDR1 is SGHTA, CDR2 FQGTGA. The length of the CDR3 is 16 residues. With V trimmed by 2 bases and J by 5 bases, 10 bases remained unmatched. Here the CDR3 reads CASSLSAGTGFNEQYF. DNA of the CDR3: TGTGCCAGCAGCTTATCTGCCGGGACAGGGTTCAACGAGCAGTACTTC. Filled out from reference TRBV7-3 and TRBJ2-7, the complete variable domain reads GAGVSQTPSNKVTEKGKYVELRCDPISGHTALYWYRQSLGQGPEFLIYFQGTGAADDSGLPNDRFFAVRPEGSVSTLKIQRTERGDSAVYLCASSLSAGTGFNEQYFGPGTRLTVT.

This clone was picked up one time. CDR3 in amino acids: CASSPYAGLAGPAYYEQYF. The CDR3, as DNA: TGCGCCAGCAGCCCCTACGCGGGTTTGGCGGGACCAGCTTACTACGAGCAGTACTTC. V gene TRBV4-1 combines with J gene TRBJ2-7, with TRBD2 as a possible D gene (6 bases). Germline V gene sequence: CDR1 MGHRA, CDR2 YSYEKL. The CDR3 has 19 amino acids. Trimming cost V 4 bases and J 3 bases, with 28 bases left between them.

This clone was counted a single time. V is TRBV5-1 and J is TRBJ2-1, with 10 bases aligning to TRBD2. The CDR3 spans 14 residues. In germline, CDR1 is SGHRS, CDR2 YFSETQ. Trimming cost V 2 bases and J 8 bases; bases outside gene matches: 4. CDR3 residues: CASSFASGGYEQFF. CDR3 coding DNA: TGCGCCAGCAGCTTCGCTAGCGGGGGCTATGAGCAGTTCTTC.

This clone came up a few times. The gene calls are TRBV5-4 and TRBJ2-7; a possible D gene is TRBD2 (5 bases). V was shortened by 2 bases and J by 5 bases, with 8 bases between the two germline ends. This CDR3 is built from 12 residues. Germline CDR1 and CDR2: SGHNT and YYREEE (reference sequence). The CDR3 nucleotides are TGTGCCAGCAGCTTTCAGAGGGACGAGCAGTACTTC. Translated: CASSFQRDEQYF.

The J gene is TRBJ2-7, the V gene TRBV6-5; D ambiguous. The germline V gene has CDR1 MNHEY and CDR2 SVGAGI. This CDR3 region has 13 residues. V dropped 5 bases and J dropped 0 bases, with 8 bases sitting between them. The CDR3 sequence: CASSIGHSYEQYF. The DNA for the CDR3 is TGTGCCAGCAGTATAGGGCACTCCTACGAGCAGTACTTC.

The V call is TRBV10-1, the J call TRBJ2-2; D is uncertain. The germline V and J ends were trimmed by 1 base and 0 bases, with 12 bases remaining between them. The germline gives CDR1 WNHNN, CDR2 SYGVQD (reference sequence). The CDR3 length is 17 residues. For the CDR3, the DNA is TGCGCCAGCAGTGAGTGGCCGACATATTCGAACACCGGGGAGCTGTTTTTT. It encodes CASSEWPTYSNTGELFF.

This chain uses TRBV20-1 with TRBJ1-1; D uncertain. The CDR3 has 9 amino acids. CDR1 and CDR2 (germline): DFQATT, SNEGSKA (reference sequence). In DNA form, the CDR3 reads TGCAGACCCGGCACTGAAGCTTTCTTT. It specifies CRPGTEAFF.

This clone has only one observation. The gene calls are TRBV29-1 and TRBJ2-3; D is perhaps TRBD1 (5 bases). The CDR3 is made up of 13 amino acids. The V end lost 3 bases, the J end lost 5 bases, and 12 bases lay between the germline ends. CDR1 and CDR2 (germline): SQVTM, ANQGSEA. CDR3 nucleotide sequence: TGCAGCGTTGATGTAGGGGCTGGAGATACGCAGTATTTT. Protein product: CSVDVGAGDTQYF.

The J gene is TRBJ1-6, the V gene TRBV27, with 7 positions matching TRBD1. After removal of 6 bases from V and 7 bases from J, the junction contained 6 bases not matched to a gene. CDR3 length: 14 amino acids. Germline V gene data show CDR1 as MNHEY and CDR2 as SMNVEV (reference sequence). CDR3 in DNA: TGTGCCAGCAGATGGGACAGCTTGAATTCACCCCTCCACTTT. It encodes CASRWDSLNSPLHF.

V is TRBV4-3 and J is TRBJ1-3; maybe TRBD1 (5 bases). CDR1 is LGHNA and CDR2 is YSLEER in the germline V gene. Trimming stripped 3 bases from V and 3 bases from J, with 18 bases between. This CDR3 spans 17 amino acids. The CDR3 is CASSQRFGGRSGNTIYF. CDR3 sequence (DNA): TGCGCCAGCAGCCAGAGGTTTGGGGGTAGAAGTGGAAACACCATATATTTT.

V and J are TRBV7-8 and TRBJ1-5, with TRBD1 identical over 7 bases. Germline trimming cut 6 bases from V and 0 bases from J; bases unmatched to any gene: 5. From germline, CDR1 is SGHVS and CDR2 FQNEAQ. The CDR3 totals 15 residues. The CDR3 sequence is CASRRDRLSNQPQHF. CDR3 in DNA: TGTGCCAGCAGGAGGGACAGACTTAGCAATCAGCCCCAGCATTTT.

V usage is TRBV7-9 and J usage is TRBJ1-1; D is uncertain. Per germline, CDR1 SEHNR and CDR2 FQNEAQ (reference sequence). V was cut by 5 bases and J by 1 base, with 11 bases left in between. The CDR3 totals 14 residues. CDR3 nucleotide sequence: TGTGCCAGCAGCACCAGAGACAAGAACACTGAAGCTTTCTTT. This translates into CASSTRDKNTEAFF.

This clone has a single count. The chain recombines TRBV30 with TRBJ2-7; either TRBD1 or TRBD2 may supply D (5 bases each). From germline, CDR1 is GTSNPN and CDR2 SVGIG (reference sequence). This CDR3 region has 14 residues. Trimming stripped 5 bases from V and 3 bases from J, with 17 bases between. CDR3 protein: CAWGTSTLNYEQYF. The CDR3 bases are TGTGCCTGGGGGACCTCGACACTGAACTACGAGCAGTACTTC.

In nucleotides, the CDR3 is TGCAGTGCTACTAGGTCGACAGCTTTCTTT. Translation gives CSATRSTAFF. The chain links TRBV20-1 to TRBJ1-1; D is undetermined. The CDR3 covers 10 residues. Germline-derived CDR1 and CDR2 are DFQATT and SNEGSKA (reference sequence). Trimming cost V 4 bases and J 10 bases, with 10 bases left between them.

This chain links TRBV7-2 with TRBJ1-3; 9 bases are a match to TRBD1. The CDR3 sequence is 15 residues long. Trimming at V came to 4 bases and at J to 3 bases, leaving 4 bases not matched to a gene. The germline CDR1 and CDR2 sequences are SGHTA and FQGNSA. DNA for the CDR3: TGTGCCAGCAGCTCCTGGACAGGGGTTGGAAACACCATATATTTT. Its protein product is CASSSWTGVGNTIYF.

This clone was seen only a few times. V is TRBV7-8 and J is TRBJ2-7; D is unresolved. The length of the CDR3 is 12 residues. Germline lookup yields CDR1 SGHVS and CDR2 FQNEAQ. V was cut by 1 base and J by 6 bases, with 7 bases left in between. The CDR3 coding sequence is TGTGCCAGCAGCTTAGATAGCCCCGAGCAGTACTTC. Translating it yields CASSLDSPEQYF.

The V gene is TRBV4-3, the J gene TRBJ2-1, with D possibly being TRBD2 (5 bases). Germline CDR1 and CDR2: LGHNA and YSLEER. V lost 8 bases, J lost 12 bases, and 14 bases lay in between. This CDR3 spans 11 amino acids. In DNA, the CDR3 is TGCGCCAGCGAGGGAGCTCTGGGGCAGTTCTTC. It is translated as CASEGALGQFF.

The V and J genes are TRBV5-4 and TRBJ2-7, with 8 nucleotides matching TRBD1. Losses at the gene ends were 4 bases for V and 6 bases for J; bases not matched to a gene: 6. Germline V gene lookup returns CDR1 SGHNT and CDR2 YYREEE (reference sequence). The CDR3 is made up of 13 amino acids. CDR3: CASSVDRGGEQYF. CDR3 DNA sequence: TGTGCCAGCAGCGTAGACAGGGGCGGCGAGCAGTACTTC.

V and J are TRBV7-9 and TRBJ2-1; D may match TRBD1 or TRBD2 (5 bases each). The CDR3 length is 15 residues. Trimming took 0 bases from V and 5 from J, leaving 11 bases between them. CDR1 and CDR2 (germline): SEHNR, FQNEAQ (reference sequence). Here the CDR3 reads CASSLAGTENNEQFF. In nucleotides, the CDR3 is TGTGCCAGCAGCTTAGCAGGGACGGAGAACAATGAGCAGTTCTTC.

J is TRBJ2-5 and V is TRBV6-5, with 8 positions matching TRBD1. Germline V CDR1 and CDR2: MNHEY, SVGAGI. After removal of 2 bases from V and 3 bases from J, the junction contained 2 bases not matched to a gene. This CDR3 spans 14 amino acids. CDR3 protein: CASSYNRGKETQYF. The CDR3 region has the DNA TGTGCCAGCAGTTACAACAGGGGGAAAGAGACCCAGTACTTC.